This entry lists 16 T cell receptor beta chains sequenced from one sample in a study of cytomegalovirus exposure and HLA in healthy donors. Profiled with immunoSEQ multiplex PCR; TCRdb holds only in-frame clones, not every one. The sample has some 210,000 clones, roughly 84% seen once. The sequenced sample consisted of PBMCs. These receptors all come from a woman between 18 and 30 years old in good health and CMV-seropositive.

The J gene is TRBJ2-1, the V gene TRBV11-1, with D possibly matching TRBD1 (7 bases). The germline V and J ends were trimmed by 8 bases and 6 bases, with 17 bases remaining between them. In germline, CDR1 is SGHAT, CDR2 FQDESV (reference sequence). The CDR3 consists of 14 residues. The CDR3 region has the DNA TGTGCCAGCCGACGGACAGGAGGGGGCAATGAGCAGTTCTTC. This codes for CASRRTGGGNEQFF.

CDR3 loop: CASSVLAGGFGELFF. The DNA of the CDR3 is TGTGCCAGCAGCGTGTTAGCGGGAGGGTTCGGGGAGCTGTTTTTT. The V call is TRBV9, the J call TRBJ2-2; 11 bases match TRBD2. CDR3 size: 15 residues. V dropped 2 bases and J dropped 7; count of bases not matched to a gene: 4. Germline CDR1 and CDR2: SGDLS and YYNGEE. Full variable domain (remainder filled in from reference TRBV9 and TRBJ2-2): DSGVTQTPKHLITATGQRVTLRCSPRSGDLSVYWYQQSLDQGLQFLIQYYNGEERAKGNILERFSAQQFPDLHSELNLSSLELGDSALYFCASSVLAGGFGELFFGEGSRLTVL.

V gene TRBV7-9 combines with J gene TRBJ1-3; 10 nucleotides match TRBD1. Germline V gene lookup returns CDR1 SEHNR and CDR2 FQNEAQ (reference sequence). The V and J ends lost 4 bases and 0 bases, in that order; junction bases with no gene match: 9. The CDR3 is 18 amino acids. The CDR3 sequence: CASSSWEGQGGSGNTIYF. The CDR3 DNA reads TGTGCCAGCAGCTCGTGGGAAGGACAGGGGGGCTCTGGAAACACCATATATTTT.

The chain has TRBV5-4 and TRBJ1-1; D remains unclear. The CDR3 extends over 13 amino acids. The V end lost 0 bases, the J end lost 8 bases, and 11 bases lay between the germline ends. Germline V gene sequence: CDR1 SGHNT, CDR2 YYREEE (reference sequence). CDR3 nucleotide sequence: TGTGCCAGCAGCTTGGCCGGGTGGGTCGAAGCTTTCTTT. Translation gives CASSLAGWVEAFF.

The chain employs TRBV5-5 and TRBJ2-7; 8 nucleotides match TRBD2. There are 14 residues in the CDR3. J lost 7 bases, V lost 2 bases, and 8 bases had no gene match. The germline V gene encodes CDR1 SGHKS and CDR2 YYEKEE (reference sequence). CDR3 bases: TGTGCCAGCAGCTTCAGCGGGGGCCTTCATGAGCAGTACTTC. Translation: CASSFSGGLHEQYF.

V is TRBV9 and J is TRBJ2-7; 10 nucleotides match TRBD1. The CDR3 contains 14 residues. Germline CDR1 reads SGDLS; CDR2 reads YYNGEE. The V gene end was trimmed by 3 bases and the J gene end by 5 bases; junction bases not matched to a gene: 5. The CDR3 loop is CASSAWTGGDEQYF. The DNA of the CDR3 is TGTGCCAGCAGCGCGTGGACAGGGGGGGACGAGCAGTACTTC.

This clone has a handful of counts. The chain employs TRBV28 and TRBJ1-1; D might be TRBD1 (5 bases). Germline V gene sequence: CDR1 MDHEN, CDR2 SYDVKM. CDR3 length: 11 amino acids. Deletions cut 3 bases from V and 10 bases from J, with 9 bases between. This chain's CDR3 is CASSFTGRAFF. In DNA form, the CDR3 reads TGTGCCAGCAGTTTTACAGGTCGAGCTTTCTTT.

The J gene is TRBJ1-1, the V gene TRBV19; 8 nucleotides agree with TRBD1. The germline CDR1 and CDR2 sequences are LNHDA and SQIVND (reference sequence). The CDR3 extends over 16 amino acids. The junction had 8 bases not matched to a gene; V was cut back by 4 bases and J by 1 base. CDR3 in amino acids: CASSSQGATRNTEAFF. CDR3 sequence (DNA): TGTGCCAGTAGTAGCCAGGGGGCGACTAGGAACACTGAAGCTTTCTTT.

The chain has TRBV28 and TRBJ1-2; TRBD1 agrees at 7 bases. Germline trimming cut 5 bases from V and 4 bases from J; bases unmatched to any gene: 7. The V gene's germline CDR1 is MDHEN and CDR2 SYDVKM. This CDR3 contains 14 residues. The CDR3 nucleotides are TGTGCCAGCAGTGCAACAGGGGTTAGCTATGGCTACACCTTC. Translating gives CASSATGVSYGYTF.

V usage is TRBV28 and J usage is TRBJ2-1; 10 bases line up with TRBD2. The length of the CDR3 is 17 residues. Germline loops: CDR1 MDHEN, CDR2 SYDVKM. Losses at the gene ends were 5 bases for V and 2 bases for J; bases not matched to a gene: 9. CDR3 loop: CASSLAGEGNTYNEQFF. The CDR3 nucleotides are TGTGCCAGCAGTCTAGCGGGAGAGGGGAATACCTACAATGAGCAGTTCTTC.

This clone showed up just a few times. This chain connects TRBV11-2 to TRBJ2-4; D might be TRBD1 (5 bases). The germline CDR1 and CDR2 sequences are SGHAT and FQNNGV. This CDR3 spans 14 amino acids. Trimming cost V 5 bases and J 6 bases, with 14 bases left between them. The CDR3 is CASSPVRTSNIQYF. The DNA for the CDR3 is TGTGCCAGCAGCCCCGTTCGGACATCAAACATTCAGTACTTC.

The chain recombines TRBV5-1 with TRBJ1-4; TRBD1 aligns across 7 bases. CDR1 and CDR2 from the germline V gene are SGHRS and YFSETQ. The CDR3 totals 15 residues. The J segment lost 8 bases and the V segment lost 4 bases, leaving 11 bases of the junction unmatched. CDR3 amino acids: CASSIGTGDREKLFF. The DNA for the CDR3 is TGCGCCAGCAGCATTGGAACAGGGGATCGGGAAAAACTGTTTTTT.

J is TRBJ2-7 and V is TRBV4-1, with 8 bases fitting TRBD1. CDR3 length: 16 amino acids. V lost 1 base, J lost 6 bases, and 11 bases stayed unmatched. From germline, CDR1 is MGHRA and CDR2 YSYEKL. The CDR3 nucleotides read TGCGCCAGCAGCCAAGTACAGGGGGGTAATAGTGGCGAGCAGTACTTC. It encodes CASSQVQGGNSGEQYF.

The sample holds one count of this clone. CDR3 amino acids: CASSQVLTEPQHF. Here the CDR3 DNA reads TGCGCCAGCAGCCAAGTGCTCACAGAGCCCCAGCATTTT. The gene calls are TRBV4-1 and TRBJ1-5; no clear D gene. The CDR3 runs to 13 residues. CDR1 is MGHRA, CDR2 YSYEKL, per germline. Trimming cost V 1 base and J 8 bases, with 9 bases left between them.

V and J are TRBV10-3 and TRBJ2-3; D perhaps matches TRBD2 (5 bases). V lost 0 bases to trimming and J lost 2 bases, with 9 bases between them. CDR3 length equals 15 residues. The V gene's germline CDR1 is ENHRY and CDR2 SYGVKD. CDR3 region: CAISESGDFTDTQYF. Written as DNA, the CDR3 is TGTGCCATCAGTGAGTCCGGGGATTTCACAGATACGCAGTATTTT.

The chain employs TRBV28 and TRBJ2-7; D remains unclear. Trimming took off 7 bases at V and 2 bases at J, with 15 bases between the two ends. Germline V gives CDR1 MDHEN, CDR2 SYDVKM. The length of the CDR3 is 14 residues. CDR3 protein: CASTSAPATYEQYF. CDR3 DNA: TGTGCCAGCACCTCCGCTCCAGCGACCTACGAGCAGTACTTC. Looking up the rest from reference TRBV28 and TRBJ2-7 gives the full variable domain: DVKVTQSSRYLVKRTGEKVFLECVQDMDHENMFWYRQDPGLGLRLIYFSYDVKMKEKGDIPEGYSVSREKKERFSLILESASTNQTSMYLCASTSAPATYEQYFGPGTRLTVT.